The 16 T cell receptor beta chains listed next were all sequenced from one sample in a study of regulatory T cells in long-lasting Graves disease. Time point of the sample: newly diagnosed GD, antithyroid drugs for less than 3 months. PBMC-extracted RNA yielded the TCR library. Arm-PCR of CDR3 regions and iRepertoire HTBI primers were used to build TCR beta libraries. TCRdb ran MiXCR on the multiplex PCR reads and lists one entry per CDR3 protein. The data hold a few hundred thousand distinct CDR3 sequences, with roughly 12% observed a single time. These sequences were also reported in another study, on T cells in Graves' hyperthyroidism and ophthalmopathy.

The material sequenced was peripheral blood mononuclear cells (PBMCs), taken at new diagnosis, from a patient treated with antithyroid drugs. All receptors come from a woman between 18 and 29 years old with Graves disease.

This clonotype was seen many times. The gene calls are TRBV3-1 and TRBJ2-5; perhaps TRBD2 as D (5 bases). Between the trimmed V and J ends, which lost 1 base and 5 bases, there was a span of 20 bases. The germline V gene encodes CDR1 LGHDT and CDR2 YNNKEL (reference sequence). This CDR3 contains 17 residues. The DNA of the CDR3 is TGTGCCAGCAGCCAAGGGATGAGGGTCGGACCTCTGGAGACCCAGTACTTC. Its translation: CASSQGMRVGPLETQYF.

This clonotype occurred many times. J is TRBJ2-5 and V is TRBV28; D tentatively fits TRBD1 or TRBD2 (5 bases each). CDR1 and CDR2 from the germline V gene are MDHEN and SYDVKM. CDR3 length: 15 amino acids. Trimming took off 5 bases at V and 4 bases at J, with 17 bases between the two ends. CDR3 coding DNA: TGTGCCAGCAGTCCGCAGACTACAGGCGGAGAGACCCAGTACTTC. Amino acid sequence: CASSPQTTGGETQYF.

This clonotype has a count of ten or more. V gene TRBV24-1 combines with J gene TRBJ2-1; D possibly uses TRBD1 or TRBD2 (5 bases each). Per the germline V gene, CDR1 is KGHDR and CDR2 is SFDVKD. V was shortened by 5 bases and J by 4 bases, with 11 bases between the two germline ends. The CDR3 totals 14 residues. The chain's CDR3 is CATSGGGGYNEQFF. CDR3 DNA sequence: TGTGCCACCAGTGGTGGGGGTGGGTACAATGAGCAGTTCTTC.

The CDR3: CASSLTGEGQPQHF. The CDR3 coding sequence is TGTGCCAGCAGCCTTACAGGGGAAGGTCAGCCCCAGCATTTT. The gene calls are TRBV7-6 and TRBJ1-5, with 7 bases identical to TRBD1. The CDR3 consists of 14 residues. Germline V gene lookup returns CDR1 SGHVS and CDR2 FNYEAQ. V trimming: 5 bases; J trimming: 6 bases; junction bases outside the gene matches: 7.

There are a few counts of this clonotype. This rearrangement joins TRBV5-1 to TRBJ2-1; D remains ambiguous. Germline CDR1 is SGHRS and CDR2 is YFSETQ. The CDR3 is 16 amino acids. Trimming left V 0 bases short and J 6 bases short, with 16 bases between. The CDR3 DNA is TGCGCCAGCAGCTTGGGATTCCTTGAATGGATCAATGAGCAGTTCTTC. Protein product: CASSLGFLEWINEQFF.

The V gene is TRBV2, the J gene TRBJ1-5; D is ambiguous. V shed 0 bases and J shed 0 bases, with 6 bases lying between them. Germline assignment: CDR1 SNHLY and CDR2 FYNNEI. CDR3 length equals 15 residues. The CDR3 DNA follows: TGTGCCAGCAGTGAAGCGACGATTAGCAATCAGCCCCAGCATTTT. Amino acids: CASSEATISNQPQHF.

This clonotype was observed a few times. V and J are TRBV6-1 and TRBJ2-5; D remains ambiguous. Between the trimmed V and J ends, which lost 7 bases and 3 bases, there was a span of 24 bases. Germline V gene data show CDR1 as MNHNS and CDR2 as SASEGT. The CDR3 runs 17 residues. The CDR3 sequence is CASTHLLGLTLKETQYF. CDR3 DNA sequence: TGTGCCAGCACTCACCTGCTGGGCCTTACGCTAAAAGAGACCCAGTACTTC.

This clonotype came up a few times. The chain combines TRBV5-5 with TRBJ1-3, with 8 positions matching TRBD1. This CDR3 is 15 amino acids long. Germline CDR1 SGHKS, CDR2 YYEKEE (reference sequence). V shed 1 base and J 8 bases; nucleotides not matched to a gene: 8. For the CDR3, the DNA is TGTGCCAGCAGCTTGAAGTCAGGGGGCAGGGACACCATATATTTT. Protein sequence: CASSLKSGGRDTIYF.

CDR3 nucleotide sequence: TGTGCCAGTAGTATGGGCGGGAACTCCTACGAGCAGTACTTC. Translated: CASSMGGNSYEQYF. The rearrangement joins TRBV19 to TRBJ2-7, with D possibly matching TRBD2 (6 bases). CDR3 length equals 14 residues. Germline assignment: CDR1 LNHDA and CDR2 SQIVND (reference sequence). Trimming took off 3 bases at V and 0 bases at J, with 9 bases between the two ends.

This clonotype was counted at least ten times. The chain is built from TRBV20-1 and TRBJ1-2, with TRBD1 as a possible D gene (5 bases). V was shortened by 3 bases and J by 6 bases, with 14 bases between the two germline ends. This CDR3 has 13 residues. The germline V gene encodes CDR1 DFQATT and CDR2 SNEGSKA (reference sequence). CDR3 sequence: CSARSPGDHGYTF. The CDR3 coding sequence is TGCAGTGCTAGGTCGCCGGGGGATCATGGCTACACCTTC.

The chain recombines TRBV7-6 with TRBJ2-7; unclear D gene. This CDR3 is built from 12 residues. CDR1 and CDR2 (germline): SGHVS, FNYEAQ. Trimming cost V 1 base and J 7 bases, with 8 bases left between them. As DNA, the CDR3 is TGTGCCAGCAGCTTAGTCCCCTTGGAGCAGTACGTC. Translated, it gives CASSLVPLEQYV.

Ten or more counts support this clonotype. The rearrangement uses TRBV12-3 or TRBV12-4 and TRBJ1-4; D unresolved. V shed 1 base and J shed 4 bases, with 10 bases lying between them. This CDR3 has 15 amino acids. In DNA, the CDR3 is TGTGCCAGCAGTTTAGACCCCCTCGTTAATGAAAAACTGTTTTTT. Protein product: CASSLDPLVNEKLFF.

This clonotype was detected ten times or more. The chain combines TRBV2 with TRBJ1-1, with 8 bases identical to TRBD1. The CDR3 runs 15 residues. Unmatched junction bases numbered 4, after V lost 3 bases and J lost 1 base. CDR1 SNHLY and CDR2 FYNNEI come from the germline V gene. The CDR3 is CASSERTGQNTEAFF. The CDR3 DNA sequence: TGTGCCAGCAGTGAGAGGACAGGGCAGAACACTGAAGCTTTCTTT.

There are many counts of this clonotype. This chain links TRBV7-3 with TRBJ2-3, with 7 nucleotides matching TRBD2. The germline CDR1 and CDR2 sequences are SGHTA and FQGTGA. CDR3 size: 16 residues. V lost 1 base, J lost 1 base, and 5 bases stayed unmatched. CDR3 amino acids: CASSLNQREGTDTQYF. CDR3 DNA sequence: TGTGCCAGCAGCTTAAATCAGCGGGAAGGCACAGATACGCAGTATTTT.

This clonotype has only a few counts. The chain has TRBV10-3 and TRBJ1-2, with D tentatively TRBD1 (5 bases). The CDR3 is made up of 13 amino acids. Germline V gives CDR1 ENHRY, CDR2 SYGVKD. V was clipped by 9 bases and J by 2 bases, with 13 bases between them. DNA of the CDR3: TGTGCCATTGGGGCAGGCGAGAACTATGGCTACACCTTC. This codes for CAIGAGENYGYTF.

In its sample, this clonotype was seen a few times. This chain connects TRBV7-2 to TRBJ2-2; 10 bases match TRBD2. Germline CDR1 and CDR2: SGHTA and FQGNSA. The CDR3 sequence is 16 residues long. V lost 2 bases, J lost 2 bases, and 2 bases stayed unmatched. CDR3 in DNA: TGTGCCAGCAGCTTACTAGCGGGAGTCAACACCGGGGAGCTGTTTTTT. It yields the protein CASSLLAGVNTGELFF.